This is a list of T cell receptor beta chains from one sample in a study of shared clonotypes between healthy human individuals. Produced via immunoSEQ multiplex PCR; TCRdb's table is partial and in-frame only. The table records some 600,000 clones, roughly 95% of them present only once. Sequenced: naive CD8+ T cells sorted from blood. Every receptor here comes from a woman between 25 and 40 years old in good health. Both conserved end residues are part of each CDR3. The D gene is left open where the match is weak. The size of a clone is reported for some rows only, either as once, few or many, or as a class for expanded clones.

abundance,j_gene,v_gene,d_gene,CDR3aa,CDR3nt
NA,TRBJ2-7,TRBV10-3,TRBD1,CAISASRGQRYEQYF,TGTGCCATCAGTGCATCAAGGGGACAGCGCTACGAGCAGTACTTC
NA,TRBJ2-1,TRBV7-9,TRBD2,CASSALAGGSYNEQFF,TGTGCCAGCAGCGCGTTAGCGGGAGGCTCCTACAATGAGCAGTTCTTC
NA,TRBJ2-1,TRBV6-5,TRBD1,CASSSGRGLDEQFF,TGTGCCAGCAGTTCCGGCAGGGGGCTTGATGAGCAGTTCTTC
NA,TRBJ1-2,TRBV19,TRBD1,CASSIAGQGYGYTF,TGTGCCAGTAGTATCGCGGGACAGGGCTATGGCTACACCTTC
NA,TRBJ2-1,TRBV5-6,TRBD2,CASSLTASGAYNEQFF,TGTGCCAGCAGCTTGACCGCTAGCGGGGCCTACAATGAGCAGTTCTTC
NA,TRBJ2-7,TRBV27,NA,CASSLVAGSSYEQYF,TGTGCCAGCAGCCTCGTGGCGGGCAGCTCCTACGAGCAGTACTTC
once,TRBJ1-4,TRBV13,NA,CASSTVSASATNEKLFF,TGTGCCAGCAGCACAGTTTCGGCGTCGGCAACTAATGAAAAACTGTTTTTT
NA,TRBJ2-1,TRBV7-9,TRBD1,CASSHFRGQGGNEQFF,TGTGCCAGCAGCCATTTTCGAGGACAGGGGGGGAATGAGCAGTTCTTC
once,TRBJ2-7,TRBV18,TRBD2,CASSPPDGRDHEQYF,TGTGCCAGCTCACCACCGGACGGGAGGGACCACGAGCAGTACTTC
NA,TRBJ2-1,TRBV10-3,NA,CAIGEEYNEQFF,TGTGCCATCGGGGAGGAATACAATGAGCAGTTCTTC
NA,TRBJ1-2,TRBV27,NA,CASRFTGSGYGYTF,TGTGCCAGCAGGTTCACAGGGTCCGGCTATGGCTACACCTTC
NA,TRBJ2-6,TRBV30,TRBD1,CACSTGAGANVLTF,TGTGCCTGCAGCACAGGGGCAGGGGCCAACGTCCTGACTTTC
NA,TRBJ2-7,TRBV23-1,TRBD2,CASSQLRREWYEQYF,TGCGCCAGCAGTCAATTGAGGCGGGAGTGGTACGAGCAGTACTTC
NA,TRBJ1-1,TRBV5-4,NA,CASSETPRTEAFF,TGTGCCAGCAGCGAGACACCCAGGACTGAAGCTTTCTTT
NA,TRBJ2-5,TRBV2,NA,CASSLPAQYF,TGTGCCAGCAGTCTTCCAGCCCAGTACTTC
NA,TRBJ1-4,TRBV9,NA,CASSVGGATNEKLFF,TGTGCCAGCAGCGTAGGGGGGGCCACTAATGAAAAACTGTTTTTT
NA,TRBJ1-1,TRBV27,TRBD1,CASSHYRDRGYVGAFF,TGTGCCAGCAGCCACTACCGGGACAGGGGGTATGTAGGAGCTTTCTTT
NA,TRBJ2-1,TRBV27,TRBD2,CASSFLAGGGGSEQFF,TGTGCCAGCAGTTTCCTAGCGGGAGGGGGCGGTAGTGAGCAGTTCTTC
NA,TRBJ2-1,TRBV2,NA,CASSEYTGLGGSESYNEQFF,TGTGCCAGCAGTGAATACACAGGGTTGGGCGGGAGTGAGTCCTACAATGAGCAGTTCTTC
NA,TRBJ1-1,TRBV6-5,NA,CASTQVPQGPEAFF,TGTGCCAGCACCCAAGTCCCTCAGGGGCCCGAAGCTTTCTTT
once,TRBJ2-7,TRBV29-1,TRBD1,CSGGTGGNEQYF,TGCAGCGGAGGGACAGGGGGTAACGAGCAGTACTTC
NA,TRBJ2-1,TRBV5-1,TRBD2,CASSFGSGRPYNEQFF,TGCGCCAGCAGCTTTGGTAGCGGGAGACCCTACAATGAGCAGTTCTTC
NA,TRBJ2-7,TRBV9,NA,CASSVGGTASYEQYF,TGTGCCAGCAGCGTTGGAGGGACAGCGTCCTACGAGCAGTACTTC
NA,TRBJ2-7,TRBV27,NA,CASSLPSGGGKVYEQYF,TGTGCCAGCAGTTTACCCTCCGGTGGGGGGAAGGTCTACGAGCAGTACTTC
NA,TRBJ2-7,TRBV2,NA,CASSGSSEQYF,TGTGCCAGCAGTGGCTCGTCCGAGCAGTACTTC
NA,TRBJ1-1,TRBV28,TRBD1,CASSFPRQGVTEAFF,TGTGCCAGCAGTTTTCCGCGACAGGGGGTCACTGAAGCTTTCTTT
NA,TRBJ2-3,TRBV19,TRBD1,CASSRDRGPDTQYF,TGTGCCAGTAGTAGGGACAGGGGGCCGGATACGCAGTATTTT
once,TRBJ2-7,TRBV6-5,NA,CASSYGDVGTYEQYF,TGTGCCAGCAGTTACGGGGACGTTGGGACCTACGAGCAGTACTTC
NA,TRBJ2-2,TRBV11-1,NA,CASSLARRGFSAGELFF,TGTGCCAGCAGCTTAGCGCGCCGGGGGTTCTCAGCCGGGGAGCTGTTTTTT
NA,TRBJ2-1,TRBV9,TRBD2,CASSVDREGVHNEQFF,TGTGCCAGCAGCGTAGATCGGGAGGGTGTCCACAATGAGCAGTTCTTC
NA,TRBJ1-5,TRBV5-5,NA,CASSLVGDQPQHF,TGTGCCAGCAGCTTGGTAGGGGATCAGCCCCAGCATTTT
once,TRBJ2-5,TRBV7-9,NA,CASSLVLLGRETQYF,TGTGCCAGCAGCTTAGTACTACTTGGGCGGGAGACCCAGTACTTC
NA,TRBJ2-2,TRBV27,NA,CASSPPGKPDTGELFF,TGTGCCAGCAGTCCACCGGGCAAACCGGACACCGGGGAGCTGTTTTTT
NA,TRBJ2-6,TRBV7-9,NA,CASESRLPSGANVLTF,TGTGCCAGCGAAAGCCGACTGCCCTCTGGGGCCAACGTCCTGACTTTC
NA,TRBJ1-1,TRBV19,NA,CASSIGGLGGRTEAFF,TGTGCCAGTAGTATAGGGGGCTTGGGGGGTCGAACTGAAGCTTTCTTT
NA,TRBJ2-7,TRBV27,NA,CASSLLGQGPYEQYF,TGTGCCAGCAGTTTGTTAGGGCAGGGACCCTACGAGCAGTACTTC
NA,TRBJ1-2,TRBV30,NA,CAWKGYGYTF,TGTGCCTGGAAAGGCTATGGCTACACCTTC
once,TRBJ2-5,TRBV5-1,NA,CASSYQGQGETQYF,TGCGCCAGCAGCTACCAAGGCCAAGGAGAGACCCAGTACTTC
NA,TRBJ1-2,TRBV19,NA,CASSRRPGGSYGYTF,TGTGCCAGTAGCAGACGCCCCGGGGGTAGCTATGGCTACACCTTC
NA,TRBJ2-1,TRBV19,NA,CASSIGNEQFF,TGTGCCAGTAGCATAGGGAATGAGCAGTTCTTC
NA,TRBJ1-5,TRBV6-4,NA,CASSDTRDSNQPQHF,TGTGCCAGCAGTGATACCCGGGACAGCAATCAGCCCCAGCATTTT
NA,TRBJ1-2,TRBV6-5,NA,CASSFTGNYGYTF,TGTGCCAGCAGTTTTACAGGAAACTATGGCTACACCTTC
NA,TRBJ2-1,TRBV7-3,TRBD2,CASSLALGLLHNEQFF,TGTGCCAGCAGCTTAGCGTTGGGACTATTACACAATGAGCAGTTCTTC
NA,TRBJ1-5,TRBV5-5,NA,CASSSMDTGWDQPQHF,TGTGCCAGCAGCTCTATGGACACAGGGTGGGATCAGCCCCAGCATTTT
NA,TRBJ1-1,TRBV13,NA,CASTLRGGRTEAFF,TGTGCCAGCACCCTACGGGGGGGGAGGACTGAAGCTTTCTTT
NA,TRBJ1-1,TRBV25-1,NA,CASSAQNTEAFF,TGTGCCAGCAGTGCCCAAAACACTGAAGCTTTCTTT
once,TRBJ2-1,TRBV2,NA,CASSEETLNLNEQFF,TGTGCCAGCAGTGAGGAGACTCTCAACCTCAATGAGCAGTTCTTC
NA,TRBJ2-7,TRBV23-1,TRBD1,CASSQSRRQGAYEQYF,TGCGCCAGCAGTCAATCCCGTAGGCAGGGGGCCTACGAGCAGTACTTC
NA,TRBJ2-5,TRBV7-6,NA,CASSRIEETQYF,TGTGCCAGCAGCCGGATAGAAGAGACCCAGTACTTC
NA,TRBJ1-3,TRBV7-9,NA,CASSLGGGNTIYF,TGTGCCAGCAGCTTAGGGGGAGGAAACACCATATATTTT
NA,TRBJ2-3,TRBV6-4,TRBD2,CASSDMGLETDTQYF,TGTGCCAGCAGTGACATGGGACTAGAAACAGATACGCAGTATTTT
NA,TRBJ2-3,TRBV7-7,TRBD2,CASSLSPGGSTDTQYF,TGTGCCAGCAGCTTATCCCCGGGGGGGAGCACAGATACGCAGTATTTT
NA,TRBJ1-6,TRBV4-2,NA,CASSQPPGFEVESPLHF,TGTGCCAGCAGCCAACCTCCTGGGTTTGAGGTGGAATCACCCCTCCACTTT
NA,TRBJ1-1,TRBV28,NA,CASSLEENTEAFF,TGTGCCAGCAGTTTGGAGGAGAACACTGAAGCTTTCTTT
NA,TRBJ1-2,TRBV19,NA,CASSKKGYQAPGGYTF,TGTGCCAGTAGTAAGAAGGGCTACCAAGCCCCCGGAGGCTACACCTTC
NA,TRBJ2-1,TRBV7-3,TRBD2,CASSLEGKLAGDNEQFF,TGTGCCAGCAGTCTCGAAGGGAAACTAGCGGGAGACAATGAGCAGTTCTTC
NA,TRBJ1-1,TRBV9,NA,CASSVGRNTEAFF,TGTGCCAGCAGCGTAGGTCGGAACACTGAAGCTTTCTTT
NA,TRBJ1-5,TRBV28,NA,CASSFPMLPGQPQHF,TGTGCCAGCAGTTTTCCGATGTTGCCGGGTCAGCCCCAGCATTTT
NA,TRBJ2-7,TRBV10-1,TRBD1,CASSRSRGPKHEQYF,TGCGCCAGCAGTAGAAGTAGGGGGCCGAAACACGAGCAGTACTTC